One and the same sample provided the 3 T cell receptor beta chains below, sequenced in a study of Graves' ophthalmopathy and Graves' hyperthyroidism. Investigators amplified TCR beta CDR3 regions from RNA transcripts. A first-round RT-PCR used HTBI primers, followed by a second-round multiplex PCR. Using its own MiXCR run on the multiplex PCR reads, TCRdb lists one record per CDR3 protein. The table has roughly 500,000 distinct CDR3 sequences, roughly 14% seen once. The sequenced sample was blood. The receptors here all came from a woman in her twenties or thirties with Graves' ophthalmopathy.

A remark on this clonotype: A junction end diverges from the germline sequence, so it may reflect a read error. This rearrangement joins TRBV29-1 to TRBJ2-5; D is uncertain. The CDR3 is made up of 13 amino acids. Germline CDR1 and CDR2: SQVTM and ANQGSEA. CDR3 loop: CSVMSRNQEAQYF. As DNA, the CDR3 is TGCAGCGTTATGTCTAGAAACCAAGAGGCCCAGTACTTC. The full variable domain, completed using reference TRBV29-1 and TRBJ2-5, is SAVISQKPSRDICQRGTSLTIQCQVDSQVTMMFWYRQQPGQSLTLIATANQGSEATYESGFVIDKFPISRPNLTFSTLTVSNMSPEDSSIYLCSVMSRNQEAQYFGPGTRLLVL.

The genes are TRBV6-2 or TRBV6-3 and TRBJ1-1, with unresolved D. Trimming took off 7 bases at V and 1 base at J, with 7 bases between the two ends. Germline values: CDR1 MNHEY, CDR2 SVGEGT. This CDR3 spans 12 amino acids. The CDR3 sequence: CASKDPNTEAFF. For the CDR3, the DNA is TGTGCCAGCAAAGACCCGAACACTGAAGCTTTCTTT.

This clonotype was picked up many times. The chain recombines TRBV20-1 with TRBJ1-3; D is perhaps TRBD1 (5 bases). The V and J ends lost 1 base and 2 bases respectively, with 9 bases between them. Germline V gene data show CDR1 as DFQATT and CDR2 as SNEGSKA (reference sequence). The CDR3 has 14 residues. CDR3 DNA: TGCAGTGCTAGAGGACAGTCGGCTGGAAACACCATATATTTT. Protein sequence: CSARGQSAGNTIYF.